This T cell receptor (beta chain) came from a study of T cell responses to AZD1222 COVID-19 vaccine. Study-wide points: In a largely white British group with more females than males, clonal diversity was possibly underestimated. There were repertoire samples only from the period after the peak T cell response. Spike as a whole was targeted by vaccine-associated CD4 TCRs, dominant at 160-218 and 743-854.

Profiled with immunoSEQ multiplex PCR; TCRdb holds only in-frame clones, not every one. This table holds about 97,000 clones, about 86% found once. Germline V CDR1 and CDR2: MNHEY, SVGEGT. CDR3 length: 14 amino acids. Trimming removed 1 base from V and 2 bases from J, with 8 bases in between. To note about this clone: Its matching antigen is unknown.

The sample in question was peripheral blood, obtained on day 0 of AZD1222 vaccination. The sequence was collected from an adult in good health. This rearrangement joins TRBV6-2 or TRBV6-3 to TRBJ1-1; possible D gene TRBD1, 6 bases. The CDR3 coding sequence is TGTGCCAGCAGTTACTGGACAGCAAACACTGAAGCTTTCTTT. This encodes CASSYWTANTEAFF.